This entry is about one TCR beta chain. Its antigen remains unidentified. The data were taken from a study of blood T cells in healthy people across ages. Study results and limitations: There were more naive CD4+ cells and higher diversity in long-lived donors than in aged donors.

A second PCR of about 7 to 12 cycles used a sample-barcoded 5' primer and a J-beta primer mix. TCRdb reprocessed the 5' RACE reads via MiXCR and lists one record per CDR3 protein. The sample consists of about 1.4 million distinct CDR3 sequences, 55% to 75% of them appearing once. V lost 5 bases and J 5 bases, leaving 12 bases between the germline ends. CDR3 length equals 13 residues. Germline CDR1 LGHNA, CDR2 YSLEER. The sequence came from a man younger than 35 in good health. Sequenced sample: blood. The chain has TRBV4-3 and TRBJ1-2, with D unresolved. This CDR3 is CASSEGQQYGYTF. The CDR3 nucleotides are TGCGCCAGCAGCGAAGGGCAGCAGTATGGCTACACCTTC.